This section outlines one T cell receptor beta chain sequence together with its context. Time point: baseline, week 1 (first vaccination visit). The sample's treatment: pre-vaccination baseline after standard-of-care therapy. The data stem from a study of a mutant IDH1 vaccine in newly diagnosed glioma. The repertoire was sequenced with immunoSEQ multiplex PCR; TCRdb's copy has only in-frame clones and lacks some. In the table there are some 56,000 clones, approximately 91% of which are singletons. The CDR3 consists of 14 residues. J lost 3 bases, V lost 2 bases, and 3 bases had no gene match. Germline V gene data show CDR1 as MDHEN and CDR2 as SYDVKM.

The source is a man over 45 with glioma. The genes are TRBV28 and TRBJ2-5, with 7 bases lining up with TRBD1. The starting material was PBMCs, obtained from a glioma patient treated with radiotherapy, temozolomide or both. The CDR3, as DNA: TGTGCCAGCAGTTTACTAGACAGGGAAGAGACCCAGTACTTC. Translation gives CASSLLDREETQYF.